The next 11 T cell receptor beta chains were all read from a single sample in a study of B cell selection in AIRE deficiency. Sorting defined conventional CD4 T cells as CD4+CD127+. The assay was immunoSEQ multiplex PCR, and TCRdb's table has in-frame clones only and misses some. The profile shows around 23,000 clones, nearly 97% of them singletons. The material sequenced was CD4+CD127+ conventional T cells sorted from PBMCs. The receptors come from a human donor in good health.

This chain links TRBV9 with TRBJ2-1; D is possibly TRBD1 (5 bases). The CDR3 covers 15 residues. The germline V gene encodes CDR1 SGDLS and CDR2 YYNGEE. V gave up 4 bases and J gave up 5 bases, with 16 bases separating them. CDR3 DNA: TGTGCCAGCAGCCCCTTCGTAGGGGCCCACAATGAGCAGTTCTTC. Protein sequence: CASSPFVGAHNEQFF.

The J gene is TRBJ2-4, the V gene TRBV28; D gene uncertain. CDR3 length equals 16 residues. V was clipped by 5 bases and J by 0 bases, with 14 bases between them. Per germline, CDR1 MDHEN and CDR2 SYDVKM. The CDR3 protein is CASSEDPRLAKNIQYF. The CDR3 bases are TGTGCCAGCAGTGAGGACCCGAGGCTAGCCAAAAACATTCAGTACTTC.

The chain is built from TRBV5-4 and TRBJ1-3; tentative D call: TRBD1 (5 bases). Per germline, CDR1 SGHNT and CDR2 YYREEE (reference sequence). Between the trimmed V and J ends, which lost 3 bases and 0 bases, there was a span of 13 bases. The CDR3 length is 16 residues. The DNA for the CDR3 is TGTGCCAGCAGCTCCATGACAGCTCTCTCTGGAAACACCATATATTTT. Residues: CASSSMTALSGNTIYF.

V is TRBV6-1 and J is TRBJ2-1; D call uncertain. Trimming pared 7 bases from V and 6 bases from J, leaving 19 bases between. The CDR3 consists of 15 residues. Germline V gene data show CDR1 as MNHNS and CDR2 as SASEGT. The CDR3 loop is CASTIAALMRNEQFF. CDR3 nucleotides: TGTGCCAGCACCATCGCAGCCCTTATGCGCAATGAGCAGTTCTTC.

The J gene is TRBJ2-3, the V gene TRBV7-3, with D perhaps matching TRBD1 or TRBD2 (5 bases each). The CDR3 consists of 14 residues. The germline V gene has CDR1 SGHTA and CDR2 FQGTGA. V shed 1 base and J shed 4 bases, with 9 bases lying between them. CDR3: CASSLSQGADTQYF. The CDR3 nucleotides read TGTGCCAGCAGCTTAAGTCAGGGAGCAGATACGCAGTATTTT.

CDR3 protein: CASSSYRGDYGYTF. CDR3 DNA sequence: TGTGCCAGCAGTTCTTACAGGGGGGACTATGGCTACACCTTC. The chain links TRBV6-5 to TRBJ1-2; 8 bases line up with TRBD1. Germline CDR1 and CDR2: MNHEY and SVGAGI. V lost 4 bases to trimming and J lost 3 bases; unmatched junction nucleotides: 4. The CDR3 loop spans 14 amino acids.

This clone was seen only once. Other nucleotide sequences from this sample produce the same CDR3. CDR3 amino acids: CATLRGGEAFF. CDR3 nucleotides: TGTGCCACCTTGAGGGGAGGGGAAGCTTTCTTT. The chain recombines TRBV6-5 with TRBJ1-1, with D perhaps matching TRBD1 (5 bases). The V end lost 10 bases, the J end lost 8 bases, and 14 bases lay between the germline ends. The CDR3 has 11 amino acids. CDR1 is MNHEY, CDR2 SVGAGI, per germline.

The chain combines TRBV19 with TRBJ2-1; D is tentatively TRBD1 or TRBD2 (7 bases each). Trimming left V 6 bases short and J 1 base short, with 22 bases between. The CDR3 runs to 18 residues. Germline CDR1 and CDR2: LNHDA and SQIVND (reference sequence). CDR3 in amino acids: CASSRTGAGGGSYNEQFF. The CDR3 DNA sequence: TGTGCCAGTAGCCGTACAGGGGCGGGCGGGGGATCCTACAATGAGCAGTTCTTC.

The chain is built from TRBV5-1 and TRBJ2-3; D remains ambiguous. Trimming took off 0 bases at V and 0 bases at J, with 5 bases between the two ends. Germline loops: CDR1 SGHRS, CDR2 YFSETQ. This CDR3 is 14 amino acids long. The CDR3 region is CASSLARSTDTQYF. CDR3 bases: TGCGCCAGCAGCTTGGCCCGAAGCACAGATACGCAGTATTTT.

The chain uses TRBV19 and TRBJ2-7; 10 bases agree with TRBD1. After removal of 6 bases from V and 6 bases from J, the junction contained 8 bases not matched to a gene. The CDR3 is 14 residues long. Germline CDR1 LNHDA, CDR2 SQIVND (reference sequence). CDR3 sequence: CASSVLGTGVEQYF. The CDR3 bases are TGTGCCAGTAGCGTACTGGGGACAGGGGTCGAGCAGTACTTC.

V usage is TRBV4-1 and J usage is TRBJ2-6, with D perhaps matching TRBD2 (6 bases). The CDR3 is 18 amino acids. CDR1 is MGHRA and CDR2 is YSYEKL in the germline V gene. Trimming pared 0 bases from V and 2 bases from J, leaving 14 bases between. CDR3 nucleotides: TGCGCCAGCAGCCAAGATCTGGGGGGACGGCCTGGGGCCAACGTCCTGACTTTC. Protein product: CASSQDLGGRPGANVLTF.